This TCR beta chain emerged from a study of T cells after yellow fever vaccination. Study information: SMART-Seq v4 Ultra Low Input handled preparation of low-cell-number fractions.

This CDR3 region has 13 residues. Deletions cut 2 bases from V and 2 bases from J, with 6 bases between. The germline gives CDR1 SGHVS, CDR2 FNYEAQ. Whole-study results and caveats: There was a small share of clonotypes that showed up in both the CD4 and CD8 compartments.

This clonotype occurred a few times. Its antigen is currently unknown. It was through 5'RACE template switching that TCR cDNA was made, with a universal primer site and UMIs added. TCRdb analysed the 5' RACE reads with MiXCR anew, one entry per CDR3 protein. Among some 350,000 distinct CDR3 sequences listed, around 6.4% were seen once. Specimen: PBMCs, collected 5 days after the yellow fever booster vaccination. The chain uses TRBV7-6 and TRBJ2-5, with D unresolved. This TCR was sampled from a man aged 25 to 40 who received the YFV17D yellow fever vaccine. The CDR3 DNA is TGTGCCAGCAGCTTATTCGGTCAAGAGACCCAGTACTTC. Translation gives CASSLFGQETQYF.